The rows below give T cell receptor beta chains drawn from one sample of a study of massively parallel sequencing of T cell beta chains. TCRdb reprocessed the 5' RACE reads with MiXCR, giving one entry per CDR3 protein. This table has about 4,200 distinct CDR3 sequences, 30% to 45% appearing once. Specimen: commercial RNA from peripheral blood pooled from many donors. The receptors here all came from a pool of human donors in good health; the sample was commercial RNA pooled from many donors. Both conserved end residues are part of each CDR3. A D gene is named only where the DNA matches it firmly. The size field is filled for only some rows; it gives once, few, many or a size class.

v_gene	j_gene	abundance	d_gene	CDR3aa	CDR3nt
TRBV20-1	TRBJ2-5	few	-	CSARDIAGTQYF	TGCAGTGCTAGAGATATCGCCGGGACCCAGTACTTC
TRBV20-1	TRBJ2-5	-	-	CSATQLDGKETQYF	TGCAGTGCTACCCAACTAGATGGAAAAGAGACCCAGTACTTC
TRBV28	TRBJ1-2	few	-	CASSLKQIYGYTF	TGTGCCAGCAGTTTAAAGCAGATCTATGGCTACACCTTC
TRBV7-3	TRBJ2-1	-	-	CASSSTRNYGNEQFF	TGTGCCAGCAGCTCAACCCGCAATTACGGAAATGAGCAGTTCTTC
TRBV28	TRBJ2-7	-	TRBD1	CASSLGTGVLEQYF	TGTGCCAGCAGTTTAGGGACAGGGGTTCTAGAGCAGTACTTC
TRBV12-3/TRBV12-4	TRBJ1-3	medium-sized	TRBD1	CASSWDRGSTIYF	TGTGCCAGCAGTTGGGACAGGGGAAGCACCATATATTTT
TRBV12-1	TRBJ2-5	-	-	CASSFLTLQETQYF	TGTGCCAGCAGCTTTTTAACATTACAAGAGACCCAGTACTTC
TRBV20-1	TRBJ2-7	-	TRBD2	CSAGGLAGQYF	TGCAGTGCTGGGGGACTAGCGGGACAGTACTTC
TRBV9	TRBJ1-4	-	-	CASSAAGTPREKLFF	TGTGCCAGCAGCGCAGCCGGGACACCTAGGGAAAAACTGTTTTTT
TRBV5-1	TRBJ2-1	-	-	CASSLSVNNEKFF	TGCGCCAGCAGCTTGTCGGTAAACAATGAGAAGTTCTTC
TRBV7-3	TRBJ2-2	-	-	CASSLRGNGELFF	TGTGCCAGCAGCTTAAGGGGTAACGGGGAGCTGTTTTTT
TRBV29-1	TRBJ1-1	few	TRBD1	CSVQARTGGTEAFF	TGCAGCGTTCAGGCCAGGACAGGGGGCACTGAAGCTTTCTTT
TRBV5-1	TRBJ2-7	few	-	CASSLGGYEQYF	TGCGCCAGCAGCTTGGGTGGCTACGAGCAGTACTTC
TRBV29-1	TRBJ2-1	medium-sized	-	CSVDPRRGSNEQFF	TGCAGCGTTGATCCTAGGCGGGGCTCCAATGAGCAGTTCTTC
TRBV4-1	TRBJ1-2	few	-	CASSQDENGYTF	TGCGCCAGCAGCCAAGATGAGAACGGCTACACCTTC
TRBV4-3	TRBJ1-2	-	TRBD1	CASSPRDRGNYGYTF	TGCGCCAGCAGCCCTCGGGACAGGGGGAACTATGGCTACACCTTC
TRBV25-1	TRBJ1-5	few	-	CASSANSYNQPQHF	TGTGCCAGCAGTGCAAACAGTTACAATCAGCCCCAGCATTTT
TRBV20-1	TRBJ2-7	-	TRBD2	CSAPGGLSYEQYF	TGCAGTGCCCCGGGGGGTCTCTCCTACGAGCAGTACTTC
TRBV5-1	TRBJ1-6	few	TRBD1	CACGTEYNSPLHF	TGCGCCTGCGGGACAGAATATAATTCACCCCTCCACTTT
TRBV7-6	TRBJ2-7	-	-	CASSSTVYEQYF	TGTGCCAGCAGCTCGACAGTCTACGAGCAGTACTTC
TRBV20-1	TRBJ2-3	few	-	CSVWGRSTDTQYF	TGCAGTGTATGGGGGCGAAGCACAGATACGCAGTATTTT
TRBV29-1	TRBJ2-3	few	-	CSVATDEGTDTQYF	TGCAGCGTCGCCACCGACGAGGGAACAGATACGCAGTATTTT
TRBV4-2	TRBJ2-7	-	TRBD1	CASSQEDRGQYEQYF	TGTGCCAGCAGCCAGGAGGACAGGGGGCAATACGAGCAGTACTTC